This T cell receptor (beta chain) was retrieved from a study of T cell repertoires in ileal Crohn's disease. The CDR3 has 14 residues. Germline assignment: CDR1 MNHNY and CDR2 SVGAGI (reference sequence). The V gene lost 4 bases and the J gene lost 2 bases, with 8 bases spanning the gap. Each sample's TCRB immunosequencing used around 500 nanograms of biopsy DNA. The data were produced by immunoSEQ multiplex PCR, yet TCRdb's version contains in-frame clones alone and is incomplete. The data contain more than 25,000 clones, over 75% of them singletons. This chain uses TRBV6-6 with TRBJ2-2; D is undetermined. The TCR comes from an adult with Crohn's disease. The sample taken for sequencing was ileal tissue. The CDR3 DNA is TGTGCCAGCAGTTTACTCATCAACACCGGGGAGCTGTTTTTT. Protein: CASSLLINTGELFF.